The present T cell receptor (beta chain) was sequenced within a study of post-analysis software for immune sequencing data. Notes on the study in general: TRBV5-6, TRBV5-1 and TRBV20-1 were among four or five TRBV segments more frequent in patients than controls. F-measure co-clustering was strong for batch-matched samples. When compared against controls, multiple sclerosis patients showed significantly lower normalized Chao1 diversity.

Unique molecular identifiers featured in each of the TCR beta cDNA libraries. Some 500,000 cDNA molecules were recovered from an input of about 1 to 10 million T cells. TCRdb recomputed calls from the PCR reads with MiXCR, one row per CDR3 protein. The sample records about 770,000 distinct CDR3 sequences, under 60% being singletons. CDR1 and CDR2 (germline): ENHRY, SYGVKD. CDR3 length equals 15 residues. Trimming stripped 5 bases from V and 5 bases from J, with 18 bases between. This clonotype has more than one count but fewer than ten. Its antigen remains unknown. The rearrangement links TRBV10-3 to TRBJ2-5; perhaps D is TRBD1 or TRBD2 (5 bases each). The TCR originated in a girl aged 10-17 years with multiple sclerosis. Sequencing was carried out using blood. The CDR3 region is CAISLPGPLKETQYF. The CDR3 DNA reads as TGTGCCATCAGTCTACCGGGACCACTTAAGGAGACCCAGTACTTC.